This TCR beta chain was observed in a study of CD8 T cells in ankylosing spondylitis. This clonotype came up many times. Its antigen is currently unknown. This CDR3 is built from 13 residues. V was shortened by 5 bases and J by 3 bases, with 10 bases between the two germline ends. Findings and caveats of the study: A TCR beta motif of fewer than ten highly homologous variants seemed to mark ankylosing spondylitis blood. Significantly higher representation of disease-linked clones was reported for matched ankylosing spondylitis synovial fluid.

It was by quantitative 5'-RACE with molecular barcodes that TCR beta libraries were made. TCRdb re-derived calls from the 5' RACE reads in MiXCR, one entry per CDR3 protein. This repertoire shows about 440,000 distinct CDR3 sequences, roughly a sixth found once; its top ten account for 0.85% to 1.3%. The receptor was isolated from a male donor with ankylosing spondylitis. The chain employs TRBV12-3 or TRBV12-4 and TRBJ1-1; TRBD1 is a possible D gene (5 bases). Material for sequencing was blood, either unsorted or a sorted T cell fraction (not recorded which). CDR3 nucleotide sequence: TGTGCCAGCAGTACTCGGGACCACACTGAAGCTTTCTTT. This encodes CASSTRDHTEAFF.